This T cell receptor (beta chain) was identified in a study of T cell repertoires in cytomegalovirus infection. Study background: The authors used CMV epitopes that were HLA-C-restricted (recently identified) and HLA-B-restricted (well studied). Shared public TCR beta signatures pointed to both CMV infection and a matching HLA type. Whole-study results and caveats: HLA-C-restricted CMV-specific TCR beta clonotypes were dominant in the ex vivo response. The study identified carriers of CMV plus the relevant HLA from cumulative public TCR beta family frequency.

The table lists this clonotype with a few counts. Its specificity is unknown. In TCRdb, the reads were re-called with MiXCR into one record per CDR3 protein. The table has approximately 770,000 distinct CDR3 sequences, 29% seen once; the top ten hold approximately 14%. The V and J ends lost 10 bases and 3 bases, in that order; junction bases with no gene match: 6. In germline, CDR1 is SNHLY, CDR2 FYNNEI. The CDR3 loop spans 13 amino acids. V and J are TRBV2 and TRBJ1-1; 9 bases are shared with TRBD1. Sequencing was performed on cultured CD8+ T cells from PBMCs, taken from culture after CMV antigen stimulation. The sequence was obtained from a human donor in good health (CMV status not recorded). Some clones in this sample may be carry-over from other donors' samples. CDR3 sequence: CAITGGLYTEAFF. The CDR3 DNA is TGTGCCATTACAGGGGGCTTGTACACTGAAGCTTTCTTT.